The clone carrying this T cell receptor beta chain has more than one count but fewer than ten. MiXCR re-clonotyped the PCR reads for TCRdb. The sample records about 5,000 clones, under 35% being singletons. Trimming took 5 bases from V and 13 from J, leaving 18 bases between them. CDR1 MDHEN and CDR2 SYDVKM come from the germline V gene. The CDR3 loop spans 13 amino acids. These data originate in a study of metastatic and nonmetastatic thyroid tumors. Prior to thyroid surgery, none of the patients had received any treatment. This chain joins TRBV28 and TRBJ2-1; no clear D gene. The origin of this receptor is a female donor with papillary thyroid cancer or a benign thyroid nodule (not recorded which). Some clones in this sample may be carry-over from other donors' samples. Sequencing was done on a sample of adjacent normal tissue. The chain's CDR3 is CASSPLTDLNQFF. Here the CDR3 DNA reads TGTGCCAGCAGTCCATTGACGGATCTCAACCAGTTCTTC.